This T cell receptor (beta chain) emerged from a study of identical twins. A universal primer site was added by template switching, and unique molecular identifiers were carried by the cDNA. Via MiXCR, TCRdb re-called the 5' RACE reads, giving one row per CDR3 protein. The sample shows around 340,000 distinct CDR3 sequences, roughly an eighth of them seen only once. This clonotype was observed a few times. Its antigen is currently unknown. Regarding the study as a whole: Zero-insertion analyses might be partly confounded by invariant T cells like MAIT and iNKT. Among out-of-frame alpha sequences shared by twins, low generation probability occurred in excess. The authors drew conclusions from cross-sectional statistical analysis rather than following the same donors.

Germline V gene sequence: CDR1 MDHEN, CDR2 SYDVKM. V was clipped by 6 bases and J by 5 bases; unmatched bases: 8. This CDR3 comprises 15 residues. These records were also assigned to another study, of yellow fever vaccine responses in identical twins.

The rearrangement links TRBV28 to TRBJ1-5; TRBD1 agrees at 9 bases. Sequencing input: CD8+ T cells sorted from blood. This sequence was found in a woman between 18 and 30 years old in good health. The CDR3 region is CASRSTGGGDQPQHF. In DNA, the CDR3 is TGTGCCAGCAGATCTACAGGGGGCGGTGATCAGCCCCAGCATTTT.